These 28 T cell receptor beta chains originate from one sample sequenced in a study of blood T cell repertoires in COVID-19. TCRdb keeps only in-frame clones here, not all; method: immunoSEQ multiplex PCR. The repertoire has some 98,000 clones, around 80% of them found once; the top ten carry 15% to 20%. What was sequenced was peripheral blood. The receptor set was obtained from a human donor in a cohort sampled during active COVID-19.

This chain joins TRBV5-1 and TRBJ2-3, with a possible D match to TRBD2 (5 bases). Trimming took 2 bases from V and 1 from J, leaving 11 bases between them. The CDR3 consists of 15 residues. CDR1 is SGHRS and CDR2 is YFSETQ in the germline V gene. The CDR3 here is CASSFTGIGTDTQYF. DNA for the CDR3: TGCGCCAGCAGCTTTACGGGAATTGGCACAGATACGCAGTATTTT.

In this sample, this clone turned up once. DNA for the CDR3: TGTGCCAGCTCACCACGGACTGCTCTCAACTCTGGGGCCAACGTCCTGACTTTC. Translated: CASSPRTALNSGANVLTF. This sequence joins TRBV18 and TRBJ2-6; D may be TRBD2 (5 bases). The V end lost 1 base, the J end lost 0 bases, and 13 bases lay between the germline ends. CDR3 length: 18 amino acids. Germline values: CDR1 KGHSH, CDR2 LQKENI.

The CDR3 is CASSLAGQGGYEQYF. DNA of the CDR3: TGTGCCAGCAGCTTAGCGGGACAGGGGGGCTACGAGCAGTACTTC. The chain has TRBV7-2 and TRBJ2-7; 11 nucleotides align to TRBD1. The junction had 1 base not matched to a gene; V was cut back by 0 bases and J by 3 bases. This CDR3 comprises 15 residues. CDR1 and CDR2 (germline): SGHTA, FQGNSA.

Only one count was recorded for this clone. The CDR3, as DNA: TGCAGCGTTTACGGGGAAGATGGCTACACCTTC. Its translation: CSVYGEDGYTF. J is TRBJ1-2 and V is TRBV29-1; D unclear. Looked up from germline, CDR1 is SQVTM and CDR2 is ANQGSEA. The CDR3 has 11 amino acids. V was shortened by 5 bases and J by 6 bases, with 10 bases between the two germline ends.

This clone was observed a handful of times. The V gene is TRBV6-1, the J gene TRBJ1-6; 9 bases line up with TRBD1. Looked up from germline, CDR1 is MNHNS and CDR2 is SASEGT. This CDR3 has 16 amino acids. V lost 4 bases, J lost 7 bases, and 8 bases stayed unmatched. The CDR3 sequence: CASSAHSGTGNSPLHF. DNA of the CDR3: TGTGCCAGCAGTGCACACTCCGGGACAGGGAATTCACCCCTCCACTTT.

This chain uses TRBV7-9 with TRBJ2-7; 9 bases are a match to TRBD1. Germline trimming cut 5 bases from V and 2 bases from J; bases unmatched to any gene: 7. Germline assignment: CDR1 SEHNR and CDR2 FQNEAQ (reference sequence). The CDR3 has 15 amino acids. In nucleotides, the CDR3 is TGTGCCAGCAGCCGCCGGGACAGGGAGGCCTACGAGCAGTACTTC. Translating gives CASSRRDREAYEQYF.

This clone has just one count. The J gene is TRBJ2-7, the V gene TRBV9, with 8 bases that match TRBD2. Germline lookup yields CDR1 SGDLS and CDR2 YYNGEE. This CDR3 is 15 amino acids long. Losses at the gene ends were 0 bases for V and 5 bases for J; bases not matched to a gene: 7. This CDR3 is CASSVGGTGGHEQYF. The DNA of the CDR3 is TGTGCCAGCAGCGTAGGTGGTACGGGAGGGCACGAGCAGTACTTC. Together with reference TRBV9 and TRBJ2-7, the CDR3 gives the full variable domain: DSGVTQTPKHLITATGQRVTLRCSPRSGDLSVYWYQQSLDQGLQFLIQYYNGEERAKGNILERFSAQQFPDLHSELNLSSLELGDSALYFCASSVGGTGGHEQYFGPGTRLTVT.

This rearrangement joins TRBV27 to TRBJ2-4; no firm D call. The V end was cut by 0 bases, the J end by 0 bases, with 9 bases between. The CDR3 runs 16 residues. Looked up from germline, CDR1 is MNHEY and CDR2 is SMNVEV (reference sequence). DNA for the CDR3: TGTGCCAGCAGTTTATCGGGCAGGTTAGCCAAAAACATTCAGTACTTC. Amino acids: CASSLSGRLAKNIQYF.

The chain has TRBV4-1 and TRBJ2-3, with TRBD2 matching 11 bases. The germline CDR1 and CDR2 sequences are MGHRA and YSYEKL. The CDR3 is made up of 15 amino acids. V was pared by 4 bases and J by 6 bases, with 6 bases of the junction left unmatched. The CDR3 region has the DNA TGCGCCAGCAGCCCTCTAGCGGGGGGTTGGGATACGCAGTATTTT. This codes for CASSPLAGGWDTQYF.

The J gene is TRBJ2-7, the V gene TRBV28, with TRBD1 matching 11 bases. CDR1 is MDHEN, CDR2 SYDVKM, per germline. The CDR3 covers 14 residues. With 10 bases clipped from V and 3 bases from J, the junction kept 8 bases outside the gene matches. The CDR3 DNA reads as TGTGCCACCAAACGGGACAGGGGGTACTACGAGCAGTACTTC. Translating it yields CATKRDRGYYEQYF.

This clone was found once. Here the CDR3 DNA reads TGTGCCAGTAACTCCGGGAGGGCTAGGACCAAAAACATTCAGTACTTC. Translation: CASNSGRARTKNIQYF. The chain combines TRBV19 with TRBJ2-4, with 8 bases lining up with TRBD2. The CDR3 spans 16 residues. V was clipped by 7 bases and J by 2 bases; unmatched bases: 10. Germline values: CDR1 LNHDA, CDR2 SQIVND (reference sequence).

CDR3 in amino acids: CASSPTGVSNQPQHF. CDR3 in DNA: TGTGCCAGCTCACCCACAGGGGTGAGCAATCAGCCCCAGCATTTT. The rearrangement links TRBV18 to TRBJ1-5; 7 bases are shared with TRBD1. V lost 3 bases and J lost 1; bases outside the gene matches: 3. This CDR3 spans 15 amino acids. Germline V gene data show CDR1 as KGHSH and CDR2 as LQKENI.

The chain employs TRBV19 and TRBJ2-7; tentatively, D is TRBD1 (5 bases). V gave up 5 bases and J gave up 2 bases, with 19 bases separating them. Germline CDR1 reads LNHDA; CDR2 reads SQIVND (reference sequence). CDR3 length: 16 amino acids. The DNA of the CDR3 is TGTGCCAGTAGTCAAGGATGGGGCAGAACCCCCTACGAGCAGTACTTC. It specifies CASSQGWGRTPYEQYF.

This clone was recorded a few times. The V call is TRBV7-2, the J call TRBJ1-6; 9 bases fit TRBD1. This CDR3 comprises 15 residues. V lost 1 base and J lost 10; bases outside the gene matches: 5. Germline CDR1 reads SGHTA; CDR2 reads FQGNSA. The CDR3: CASSLVGQGKSPLHF. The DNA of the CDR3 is TGTGCCAGCAGCTTAGTAGGACAGGGGAAATCACCCCTCCACTTT. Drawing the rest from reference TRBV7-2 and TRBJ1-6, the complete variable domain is GAGVSQSPSNKVTEKGKDVELRCDPISGHTALYWYRQSLGQGLEFLIYFQGNSAPDKSGLPSDRFSAERTGGSVSTLTIQRTQQEDSAVYLCASSLVGQGKSPLHFGNGTRLTVT.

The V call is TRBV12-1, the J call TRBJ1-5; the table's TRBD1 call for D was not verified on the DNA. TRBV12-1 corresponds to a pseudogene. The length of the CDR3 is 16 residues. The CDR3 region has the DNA TGTGCCAGCAGCCTCTATCGGACAGGGGTTTTTGAGCCCCAGCATTTT. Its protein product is CASSLYRTGVFEPQHF.

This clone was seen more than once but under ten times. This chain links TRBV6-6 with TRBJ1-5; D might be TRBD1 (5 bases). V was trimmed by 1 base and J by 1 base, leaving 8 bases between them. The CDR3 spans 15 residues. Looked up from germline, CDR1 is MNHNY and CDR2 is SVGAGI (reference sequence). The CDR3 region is CASSYWGESNQPQHF. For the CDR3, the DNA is TGTGCCAGCAGTTACTGGGGGGAAAGCAATCAGCCCCAGCATTTT.

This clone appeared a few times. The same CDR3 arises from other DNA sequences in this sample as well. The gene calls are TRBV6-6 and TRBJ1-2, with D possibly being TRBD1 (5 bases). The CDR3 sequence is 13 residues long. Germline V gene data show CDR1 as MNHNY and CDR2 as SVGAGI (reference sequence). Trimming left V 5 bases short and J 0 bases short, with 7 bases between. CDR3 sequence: CASSPGTNYGYTF. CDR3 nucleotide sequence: TGTGCCAGCAGTCCAGGGACTAACTATGGCTACACCTTC.

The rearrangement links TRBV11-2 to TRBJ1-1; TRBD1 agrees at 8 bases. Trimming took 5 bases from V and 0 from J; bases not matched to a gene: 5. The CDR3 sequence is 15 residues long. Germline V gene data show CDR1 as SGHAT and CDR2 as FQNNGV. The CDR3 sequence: CASSLTGGMNTEAFF. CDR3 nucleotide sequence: TGTGCCAGCAGCCTCACAGGGGGGATGAACACTGAAGCTTTCTTT.

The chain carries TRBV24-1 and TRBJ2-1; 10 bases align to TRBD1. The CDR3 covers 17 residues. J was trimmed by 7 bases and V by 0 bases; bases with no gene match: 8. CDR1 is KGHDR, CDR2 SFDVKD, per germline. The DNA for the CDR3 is TGTGCCACCAGTGATTTGAGTCCGGGACAGGGGTGGAATGAGCAGTTCTTC. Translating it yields CATSDLSPGQGWNEQFF.

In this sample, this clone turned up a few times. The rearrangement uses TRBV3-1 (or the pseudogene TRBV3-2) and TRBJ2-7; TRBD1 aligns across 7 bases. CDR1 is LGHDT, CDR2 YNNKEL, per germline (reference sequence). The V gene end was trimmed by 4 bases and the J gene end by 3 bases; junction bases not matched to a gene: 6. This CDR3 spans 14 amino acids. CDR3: CASSRQGPYYEQYF. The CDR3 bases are TGTGCCAGCAGCCGACAGGGACCATACTACGAGCAGTACTTC.

The CDR3 DNA reads as TGTGCCAGCAGTTTAGATGGCGGGAGGATCACTTACAATGAGCAGTTCTTC. This codes for CASSLDGGRITYNEQFF. This rearrangement joins TRBV27 to TRBJ2-1, with TRBD2 matching 8 bases. The germline gives CDR1 MNHEY, CDR2 SMNVEV (reference sequence). V shed 2 bases, J shed 4 bases, and the junction held 10 bases outside the gene matches. This CDR3 comprises 17 residues.

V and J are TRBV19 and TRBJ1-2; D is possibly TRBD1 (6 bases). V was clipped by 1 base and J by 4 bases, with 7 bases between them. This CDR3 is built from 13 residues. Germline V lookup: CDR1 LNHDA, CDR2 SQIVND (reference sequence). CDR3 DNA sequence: TGTGCCAGTAGTATAGGGACAGCCTATGGCTACACCTTC. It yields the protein CASSIGTAYGYTF. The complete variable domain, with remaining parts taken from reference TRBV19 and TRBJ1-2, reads DGGITQSPKYLFRKEGQNVTLSCEQNLNHDAMYWYRQDPGQGLRLIYYSQIVNDFQKGDIAEGYSVSREKKESFPLTVTSAQKNPTAFYLCASSIGTAYGYTFGSGTRLTVV.

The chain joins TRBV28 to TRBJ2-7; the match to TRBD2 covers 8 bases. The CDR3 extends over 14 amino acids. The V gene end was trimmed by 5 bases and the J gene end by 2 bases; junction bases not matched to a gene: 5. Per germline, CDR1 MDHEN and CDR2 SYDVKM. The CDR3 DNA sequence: TGTGCCAGCAGTAGAGCGGGGGCCCCCTACGAGCAGTACTTC. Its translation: CASSRAGAPYEQYF.

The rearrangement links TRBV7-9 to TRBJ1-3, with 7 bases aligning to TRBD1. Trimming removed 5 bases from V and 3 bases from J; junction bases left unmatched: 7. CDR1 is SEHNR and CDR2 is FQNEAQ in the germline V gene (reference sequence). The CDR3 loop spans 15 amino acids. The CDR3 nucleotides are TGTGCCAGCAGCGCCAGGACAGGCCGTGGAAACACCATATATTTT. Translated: CASSARTGRGNTIYF.

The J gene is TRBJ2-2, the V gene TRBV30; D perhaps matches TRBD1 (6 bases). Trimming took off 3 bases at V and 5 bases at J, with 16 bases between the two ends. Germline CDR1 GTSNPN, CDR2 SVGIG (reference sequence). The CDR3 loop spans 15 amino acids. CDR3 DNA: TGTGCCTGGAGAAAACGGGCAGGGGCTACCGGGGAGCTGTTTTTT. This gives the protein CAWRKRAGATGELFF.

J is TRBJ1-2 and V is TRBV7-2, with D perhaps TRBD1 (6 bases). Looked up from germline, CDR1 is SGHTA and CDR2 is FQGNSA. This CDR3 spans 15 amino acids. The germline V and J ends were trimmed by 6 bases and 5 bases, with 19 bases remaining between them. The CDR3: CASRRAPGVEYGYTF. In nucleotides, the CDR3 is TGTGCCAGCAGGAGAGCCCCAGGGGTGGAATATGGCTACACCTTC.

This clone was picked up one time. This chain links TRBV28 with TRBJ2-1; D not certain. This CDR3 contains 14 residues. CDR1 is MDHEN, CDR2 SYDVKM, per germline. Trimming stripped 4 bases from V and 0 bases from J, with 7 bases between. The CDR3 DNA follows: TGTGCCAGCAGTTCCCGGTACTCCTACAATGAGCAGTTCTTC. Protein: CASSSRYSYNEQFF.

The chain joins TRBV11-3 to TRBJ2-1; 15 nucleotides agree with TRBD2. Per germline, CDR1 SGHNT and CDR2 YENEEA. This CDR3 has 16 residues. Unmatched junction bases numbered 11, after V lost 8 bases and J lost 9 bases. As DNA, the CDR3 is TGTGCCAGCTCCTGGACTAGCGGGAGGGTGATGAGTGAGCAGTTCTTC. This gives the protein CASSWTSGRVMSEQFF.